The sequence of this T cell receptor (beta chain) was determined in a study of CD8+CD57+ T cells in acquired aplastic anemia. Researchers used genomic DNA as the template to profile TCR beta VDJ and CDR3. TCRdb ran MiXCR on the reads and lists one entry per CDR3 protein. The table has 200,000 to 250,000 distinct CDR3 sequences, 34% seen once. This clonotype was seen a few times. CDR3 length: 12 residues. V was cut by 0 bases and J by 4 bases, with 4 bases left in between. Germline CDR1 and CDR2: GTSNPN and SVGIG (reference sequence). This receptor was identified in a human donor in good health, serving as a control. The J gene is TRBJ1-3, the V gene TRBV30; D is ambiguous. The sample consisted of sorted CD4+, CD8+, or CD8+CD57+ T cells (not recorded which) from PBMCs. The CDR3 reads CAWSVSGNTIYF. The CDR3 DNA follows: TGTGCCTGGAGTGTTTCGGGAAACACCATATATTTT.